This record concerns one TCR beta chain sequence. Its antigen is still unknown. Though probably carrying unrecorded immune exposures, donors were nominally healthy at sampling. The data were taken from a study of cytomegalovirus exposure and HLA in healthy donors. Study observations and caveats: A missense DCLRE1C variant was associated with V- and J-gene trimming of TCR beta chains in a later analysis, and an independent cohort replicated the association.

PCR used 60 Vbeta primers and 13 Jbeta primers. Clones were read by immunoSEQ multiplex PCR, and TCRdb kept only the in-frame ones, dropping some. Among about 170,000 clones listed, just over 75% were seen once. J was trimmed by 4 bases and V by 4 bases; bases with no gene match: 9. The CDR3 extends over 14 amino acids. In germline, CDR1 is SQVTM, CDR2 ANQGSEA. The rearrangement links TRBV29-1 to TRBJ1-1, with 7 bases lining up with TRBD1. Sequenced material: PBMCs. This clonotype originated in a woman aged 30 to 39 in good health and CMV-seropositive. CDR3 protein: CSVVMTGIVTEAFF. CDR3 nucleotides: TGCAGCGTTGTAATGACAGGGATTGTCACTGAAGCTTTCTTT. The full variable domain, completed using reference TRBV29-1 and TRBJ1-1, is SAVISQKPSRDICQRGTSLTIQCQVDSQVTMMFWYRQQPGQSLTLIATANQGSEATYESGFVIDKFPISRPNLTFSTLTVSNMSPEDSSIYLCSVVMTGIVTEAFFGQGTRLTVV.